The rows below give T cell receptor beta chains drawn from one sample of a study of beta chain features in type 1 diabetes. Method: immunoSEQ multiplex PCR; TCRdb's copy keeps in-frame clones and lacks some. The table has hundreds of thousands of clones, over 12% seen once. The sample comprised naive CD4+ T cells from blood. The source is a man younger than 30 with type 1 diabetes. Each CDR3 is given with its conserved first and last residue. The order of the fields is CDR3 protein, CDR3 DNA, V gene, clone size, J gene, D gene. D genes are given only for firm matches. Some rows have no size entry. The others give once, few or many, or a class for an expanded clone.

cdr3_aa: CASSWGGYGYTF
cdr3_nt: TGTGCCAGCAGTTGGGGAGGCTATGGCTACACCTTC
v_call: TRBV28
clone_size: NA
j_call: TRBJ1-2
d_call: NA

cdr3_aa: CASSIMGQPWTYNEQFF
cdr3_nt: TGTGCCAGCAGTATTATGGGACAGCCTTGGACCTACAATGAGCAGTTCTTC
v_call: TRBV25-1
clone_size: few
j_call: TRBJ2-1
d_call: TRBD1

cdr3_aa: CASTDLTDTQYF
cdr3_nt: TGCGCCAGCACTGACCTCACAGATACGCAGTATTTT
v_call: TRBV5-1
clone_size: NA
j_call: TRBJ2-3
d_call: NA

cdr3_aa: CASSVSTEQFF
cdr3_nt: TGTGCCAGCAGCGTAAGTACTGAGCAGTTCTTC
v_call: TRBV9
clone_size: NA
j_call: TRBJ2-1
d_call: NA

cdr3_aa: CASSSGAPNEKLFF
cdr3_nt: TGTGCCAGCAGTTCAGGGGCGCCTAATGAAAAACTGTTTTTT
v_call: TRBV7-9
clone_size: few
j_call: TRBJ1-4
d_call: NA

cdr3_aa: CASSPRRDADYEQYF
cdr3_nt: TGTGCCAGCAGCCCCCGGAGGGACGCAGACTACGAGCAGTACTTC
v_call: TRBV9
clone_size: few
j_call: TRBJ2-7
d_call: NA

cdr3_aa: CATSRDIPADTQYF
cdr3_nt: TGTGCCACCAGCAGAGATATCCCCGCAGATACGCAGTATTTT
v_call: TRBV15
clone_size: few
j_call: TRBJ2-3
d_call: NA

cdr3_aa: CASSLIRSTQETQYF
cdr3_nt: TGTGCCAGTAGTCTCATAAGAAGTACACAAGAGACCCAGTACTTC
v_call: TRBV19
clone_size: NA
j_call: TRBJ2-5
d_call: NA

cdr3_aa: CASGLGAGETQYF
cdr3_nt: TGCGCCAGCGGATTAGGGGCGGGGGAGACCCAGTACTTC
v_call: TRBV5-1
clone_size: NA
j_call: TRBJ2-5
d_call: NA

cdr3_aa: CASSVDGRTYEQYF
cdr3_nt: TGTGCCAGCAGCGTAGACGGCAGAACCTACGAGCAGTACTTC
v_call: TRBV9
clone_size: NA
j_call: TRBJ2-7
d_call: NA

cdr3_aa: CASSPPHRGRYNEQFF
cdr3_nt: TGTGCCAGCTCACCACCTCACAGGGGGCGGTACAATGAGCAGTTCTTC
v_call: TRBV18
clone_size: NA
j_call: TRBJ2-1
d_call: TRBD1